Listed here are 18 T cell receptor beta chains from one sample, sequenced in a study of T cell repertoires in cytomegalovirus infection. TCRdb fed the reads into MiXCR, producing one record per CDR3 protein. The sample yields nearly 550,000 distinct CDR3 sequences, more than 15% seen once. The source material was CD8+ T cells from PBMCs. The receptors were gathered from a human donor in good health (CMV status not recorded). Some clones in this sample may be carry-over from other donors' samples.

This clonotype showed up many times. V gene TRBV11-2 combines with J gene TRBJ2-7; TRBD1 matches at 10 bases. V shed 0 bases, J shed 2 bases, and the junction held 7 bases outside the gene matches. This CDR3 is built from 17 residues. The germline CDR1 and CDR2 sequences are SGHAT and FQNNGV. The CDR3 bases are TGTGCCAGCAGCTTAGACTCGACAGGGGGCTCGACCTACGAGCAGTACTTC. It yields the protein CASSLDSTGGSTYEQYF.

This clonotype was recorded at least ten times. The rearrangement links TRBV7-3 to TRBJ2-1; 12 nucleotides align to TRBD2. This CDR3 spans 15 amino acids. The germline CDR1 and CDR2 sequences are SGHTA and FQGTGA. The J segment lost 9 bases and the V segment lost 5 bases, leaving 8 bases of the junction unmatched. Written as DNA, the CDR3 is TGTGCCAGCAGCGAGACTAGCGGGAGCTTAGGTGAGCAGTTCTTC. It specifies CASSETSGSLGEQFF. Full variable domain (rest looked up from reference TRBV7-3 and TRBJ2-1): GAGVSQTPSNKVTEKGKYVELRCDPISGHTALYWYRQSLGQGPEFLIYFQGTGAADDSGLPNDRFFAVRPEGSVSTLKIQRTERGDSAVYLCASSETSGSLGEQFFGPGTRLTVL.

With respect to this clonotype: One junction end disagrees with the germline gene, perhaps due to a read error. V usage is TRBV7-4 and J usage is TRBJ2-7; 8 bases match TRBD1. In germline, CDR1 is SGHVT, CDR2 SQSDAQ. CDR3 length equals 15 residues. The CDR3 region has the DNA TGTGCCAGCAGCCTAGAGACAGGGGACCTTTACGAGCAGGACTTC. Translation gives CASSLETGDLYEQDF. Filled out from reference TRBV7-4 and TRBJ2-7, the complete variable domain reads GAGVSQSPRYKVAKRGRDVALRCDSISGHVTLYWYRQTLGQGSEVLTYSQSDAQRDKSGRPSGRFSAERPERSVSTLKIQRTEQGDSAVYLCASSLETGDLYEQDFGPGTRLTVT.

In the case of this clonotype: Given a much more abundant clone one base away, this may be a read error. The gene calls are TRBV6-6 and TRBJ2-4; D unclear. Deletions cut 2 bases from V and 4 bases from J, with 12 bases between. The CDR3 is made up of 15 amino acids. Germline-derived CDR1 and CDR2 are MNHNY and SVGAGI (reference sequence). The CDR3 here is CASSYPPKQKNIQYF. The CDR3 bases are TGTGCCAGCAGTTACCCGCCAAAACAGAAAAACATTCAGTACTTC.

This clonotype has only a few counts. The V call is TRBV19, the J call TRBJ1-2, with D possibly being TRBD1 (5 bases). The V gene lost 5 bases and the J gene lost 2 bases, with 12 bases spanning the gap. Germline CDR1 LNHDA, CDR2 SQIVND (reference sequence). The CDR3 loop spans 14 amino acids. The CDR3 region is CASSHLAGNYGYTF. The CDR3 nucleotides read TGTGCCAGTAGTCACCTGGCAGGGAACTATGGCTACACCTTC. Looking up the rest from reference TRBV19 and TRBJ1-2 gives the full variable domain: DGGITQSPKYLFRKEGQNVTLSCEQNLNHDAMYWYRQDPGQGLRLIYYSQIVNDFQKGDIAEGYSVSREKKESFPLTVTSAQKNPTAFYLCASSHLAGNYGYTFGSGTRLTVV.

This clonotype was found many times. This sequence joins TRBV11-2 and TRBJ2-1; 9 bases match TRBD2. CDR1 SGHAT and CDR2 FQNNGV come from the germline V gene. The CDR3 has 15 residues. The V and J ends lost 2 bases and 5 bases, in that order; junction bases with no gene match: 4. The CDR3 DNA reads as TGTGCCAGCAGCTTATTAGCGGGGGCCGACAATGAGCAGTTCTTC. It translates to CASSLLAGADNEQFF.

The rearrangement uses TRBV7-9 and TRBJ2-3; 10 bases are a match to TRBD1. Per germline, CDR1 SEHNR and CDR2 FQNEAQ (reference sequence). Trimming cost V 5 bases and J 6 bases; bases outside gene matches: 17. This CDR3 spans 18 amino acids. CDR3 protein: CASSPWRRQGAPGDTQYF. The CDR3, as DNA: TGTGCCAGCAGCCCGTGGCGCAGACAGGGGGCCCCTGGGGATACGCAGTATTTT.

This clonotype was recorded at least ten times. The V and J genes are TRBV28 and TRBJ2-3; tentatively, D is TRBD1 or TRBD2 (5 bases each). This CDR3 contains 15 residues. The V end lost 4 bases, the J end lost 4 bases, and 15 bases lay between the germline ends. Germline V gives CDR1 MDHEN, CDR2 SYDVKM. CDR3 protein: CASSSPSTGPDTQYF. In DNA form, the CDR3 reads TGTGCCAGCAGTTCTCCCTCGACGGGGCCAGATACGCAGTATTTT.

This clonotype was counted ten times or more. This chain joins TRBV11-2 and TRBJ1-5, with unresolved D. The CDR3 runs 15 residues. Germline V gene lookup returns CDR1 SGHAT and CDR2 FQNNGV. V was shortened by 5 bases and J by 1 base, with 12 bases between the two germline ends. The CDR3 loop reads CASSHEVGSNQPQHF. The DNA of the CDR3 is TGTGCCAGCAGCCACGAGGTGGGGAGCAATCAGCCCCAGCATTTT.

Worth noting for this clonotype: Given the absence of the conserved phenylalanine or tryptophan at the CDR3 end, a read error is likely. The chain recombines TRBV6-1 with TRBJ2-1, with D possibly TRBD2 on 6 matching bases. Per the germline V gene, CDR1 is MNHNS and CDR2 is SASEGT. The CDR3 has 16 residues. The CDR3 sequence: CDSSGTGRGRYNEQFL. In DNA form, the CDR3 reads TGTGACAGCAGTGGGACTGGACGGGGAAGATACAATGAGCAGTTCTTA.

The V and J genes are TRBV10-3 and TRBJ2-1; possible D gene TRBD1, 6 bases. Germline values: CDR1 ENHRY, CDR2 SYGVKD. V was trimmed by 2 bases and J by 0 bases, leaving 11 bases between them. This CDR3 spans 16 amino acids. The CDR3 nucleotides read TGTGCCATCAGTGAGCCAGGGACACTCTCCTACAATGAGCAGTTCTTC. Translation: CAISEPGTLSYNEQFF.

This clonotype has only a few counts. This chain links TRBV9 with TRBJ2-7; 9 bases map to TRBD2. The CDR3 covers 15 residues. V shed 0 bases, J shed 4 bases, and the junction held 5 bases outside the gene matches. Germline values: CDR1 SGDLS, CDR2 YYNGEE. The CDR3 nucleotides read TGTGCCAGCAGCGTAGCCGGGACTAGCAGTTACGAGCAGTACTTC. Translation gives CASSVAGTSSYEQYF.

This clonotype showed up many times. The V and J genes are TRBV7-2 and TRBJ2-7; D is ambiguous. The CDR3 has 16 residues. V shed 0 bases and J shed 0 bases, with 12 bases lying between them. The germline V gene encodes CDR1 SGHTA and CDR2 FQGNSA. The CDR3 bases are TGTGCCAGCAGCTTAGCAACGCGGAGTACCTCCTACGAGCAGTACTTC. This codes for CASSLATRSTSYEQYF.

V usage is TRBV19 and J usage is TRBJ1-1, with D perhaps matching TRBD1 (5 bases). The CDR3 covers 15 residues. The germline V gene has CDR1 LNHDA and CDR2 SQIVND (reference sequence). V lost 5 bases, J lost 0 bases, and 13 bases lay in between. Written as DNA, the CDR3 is TGTGCCAGTAGTCCGGGGGTTGGCTTGAACACTGAAGCTTTCTTT. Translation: CASSPGVGLNTEAFF.

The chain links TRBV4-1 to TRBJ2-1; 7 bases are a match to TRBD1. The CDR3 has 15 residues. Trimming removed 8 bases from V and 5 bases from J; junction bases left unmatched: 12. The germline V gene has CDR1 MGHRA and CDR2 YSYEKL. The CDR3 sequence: CASSKNRGKNNEQFF. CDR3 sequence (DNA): TGCGCCAGCTCTAAAAACAGGGGAAAAAACAATGAGCAGTTCTTC.

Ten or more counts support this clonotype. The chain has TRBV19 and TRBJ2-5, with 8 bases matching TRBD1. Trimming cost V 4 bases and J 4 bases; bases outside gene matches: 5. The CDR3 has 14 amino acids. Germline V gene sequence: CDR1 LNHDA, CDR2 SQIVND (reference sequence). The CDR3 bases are TGTGCCAGTAGTAGGATCCAGGGGGCAGAGACCCAGTACTTC. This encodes CASSRIQGAETQYF.

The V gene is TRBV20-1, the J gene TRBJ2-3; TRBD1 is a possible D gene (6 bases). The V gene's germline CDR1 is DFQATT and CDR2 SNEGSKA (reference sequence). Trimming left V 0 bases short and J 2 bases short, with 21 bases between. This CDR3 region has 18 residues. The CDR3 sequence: CSARDPTAAWGPTDTQYF. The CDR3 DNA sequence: TGCAGTGCTAGAGATCCCACTGCGGCCTGGGGGCCCACAGATACGCAGTATTTT.

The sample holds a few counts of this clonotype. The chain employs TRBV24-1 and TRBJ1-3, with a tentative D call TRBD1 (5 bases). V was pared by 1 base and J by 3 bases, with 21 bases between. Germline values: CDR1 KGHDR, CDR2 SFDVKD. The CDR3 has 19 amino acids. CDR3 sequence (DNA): TGTGCCACCAGTGATTTAGTTGGTGCGGGGTCACAGGATGGAAACACCATATATTTT. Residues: CATSDLVGAGSQDGNTIYF.